This is a list of T cell receptor beta chains from one sample in a study of vaccination effects on CD4 cells after COVID-19. Their target antigens are unknown. TCRdb's copy holds only in-frame clones and misses some; the assay was immunoSEQ multiplex PCR. Counted here are tens of thousands of clones, roughly 75% occurring once; the ten biggest clones make up about 2%. This sample comprised CD4+ T cells from PBMCs cultured without peptide, obtained after COVID-19 vaccination. These receptors all come from a human donor who received a COVID-19 vaccine. CDR3s include the opening cysteine and the closing phenylalanine or tryptophan. The D gene is left open where the match is weak. Clone size is given for some rows only: seen once, a few or many times, or a class if the clone is expanded.

v_gene: TRBV18; abundance: -; j_gene: TRBJ2-1; d_gene: -; CDR3aa: CASSPGGGDLYNEQFF; CDR3nt: TGTGCCAGCTCACCGGGAGGGGGCGACTTATACAATGAGCAGTTCTTC
v_gene: TRBV7-3; abundance: -; j_gene: TRBJ2-1; d_gene: TRBD2; CDR3aa: CASSLGLAGPSYNEQFF; CDR3nt: TGTGCCAGCAGCCTTGGACTAGCGGGGCCCTCCTACAATGAGCAGTTCTTC
v_gene: TRBV28; abundance: few; j_gene: TRBJ1-5; d_gene: -; CDR3aa: CASSLWAVGYQPQHF; CDR3nt: TGTGCCAGCAGTTTATGGGCGGTGGGATACCAGCCCCAGCATTTT
v_gene: TRBV6-6; abundance: once; j_gene: TRBJ1-5; d_gene: TRBD1; CDR3aa: CASRRTQTGDSNQPQHF; CDR3nt: TGTGCCAGCAGGCGAACCCAAACAGGGGATAGCAATCAGCCCCAGCATTTT
v_gene: TRBV4-2; abundance: -; j_gene: TRBJ1-2; d_gene: TRBD1; CDR3aa: CASSQDSADRGSVYGYTF; CDR3nt: TGTGCCAGCAGCCAAGATTCGGCGGACAGGGGGTCGGTCTATGGCTACACCTTC
v_gene: TRBV18; abundance: -; j_gene: TRBJ1-2; d_gene: -; CDR3aa: CASSPSLTNSGGYTF; CDR3nt: TGTGCCAGCTCACCCTCGTTGACTAATTCGGGTGGCTACACCTTC
v_gene: TRBV28; abundance: once; j_gene: TRBJ1-5; d_gene: -; CDR3aa: CASSLLAGENQPQHF; CDR3nt: TGTGCCAGCAGTTTATTGGCGGGGGAGAATCAGCCCCAGCATTTT
v_gene: TRBV28; abundance: -; j_gene: TRBJ1-2; d_gene: TRBD1; CDR3aa: CASRTSTGTGNGYTF; CDR3nt: TGTGCCAGCAGAACTTCCACCGGGACAGGGAATGGCTACACCTTC
v_gene: TRBV5-1; abundance: -; j_gene: TRBJ2-3; d_gene: TRBD2; CDR3aa: CASSLAGGSTDTQYF; CDR3nt: TGCGCCAGCAGCTTGGCGGGGGGTAGCACAGATACGCAGTATTTT
v_gene: TRBV2; abundance: once; j_gene: TRBJ1-1; d_gene: TRBD1; CDR3aa: CASSGQGAEVTEAFF; CDR3nt: TGTGCCAGCAGTGGACAGGGGGCGGAAGTCACTGAAGCTTTCTTT
v_gene: TRBV5-1; abundance: -; j_gene: TRBJ1-1; d_gene: -; CDR3aa: CASSLTGLNTEAFF; CDR3nt: TGCGCCAGCAGCTTGACAGGTTTGAACACTGAAGCTTTCTTT
v_gene: TRBV6-5; abundance: few; j_gene: TRBJ1-4; d_gene: -; CDR3aa: CASSPTGPLSQKLFF; CDR3nt: TGTGCCAGCAGTCCCACAGGACCCTTAAGCCAAAAACTGTTTTTT
v_gene: TRBV19; abundance: -; j_gene: TRBJ1-1; d_gene: TRBD1; CDR3aa: CASSGYSGGTEAFF; CDR3nt: TGTGCCAGTAGTGGATACTCAGGGGGCACTGAAGCTTTCTTT
v_gene: TRBV5-1; abundance: -; j_gene: TRBJ2-5; d_gene: TRBD2; CDR3aa: CASSFSGGQETQYF; CDR3nt: TGCGCCAGCAGCTTTAGCGGGGGACAAGAGACCCAGTACTTC
v_gene: TRBV18; abundance: -; j_gene: TRBJ2-1; d_gene: TRBD2; CDR3aa: CASSPRLASGGNEQFF; CDR3nt: TGTGCCAGCTCACCACGGTTGGCTAGCGGGGGAAATGAGCAGTTCTTC
v_gene: TRBV5-4; abundance: -; j_gene: TRBJ2-3; d_gene: TRBD1; CDR3aa: CASSLGGTGLTTDTQYF; CDR3nt: TGTGCCAGCAGCTTGGGAGGGACAGGGCTAACCACAGATACGCAGTATTTT
v_gene: TRBV2; abundance: once; j_gene: TRBJ2-5; d_gene: -; CDR3aa: CASSELRQLETQYF; CDR3nt: TGTGCCAGCAGTGAATTGCGGCAGTTGGAGACCCAGTACTTC
v_gene: TRBV5-4; abundance: -; j_gene: TRBJ2-3; d_gene: -; CDR3aa: CASSLFGLTDTQYF; CDR3nt: TGTGCCAGCAGCTTGTTCGGCCTCACAGATACGCAGTATTTT
v_gene: TRBV5-1; abundance: -; j_gene: TRBJ1-3; d_gene: TRBD1; CDR3aa: CASSLVGQGGNTIYF; CDR3nt: TGCGCCAGCAGCTTGGTTGGACAGGGTGGAAACACCATATATTTT
v_gene: TRBV29-1; abundance: -; j_gene: TRBJ2-1; d_gene: -; CDR3aa: CSVTSIGGYEQFF; CDR3nt: TGCAGCGTCACGAGTATAGGGGGATATGAGCAGTTCTTC
v_gene: TRBV6-2/TRBV6-3; abundance: -; j_gene: TRBJ2-2; d_gene: TRBD1; CDR3aa: CASSSQKGTDYTGELFF; CDR3nt: TGTGCCAGCAGTTCACAGAAAGGGACAGACTACACCGGGGAGCTGTTTTTT
v_gene: TRBV5-1; abundance: -; j_gene: TRBJ1-1; d_gene: -; CDR3aa: CASSFDGDMNTEAFF; CDR3nt: TGCGCCAGCAGCTTCGACGGGGATATGAACACTGAAGCTTTCTTT
v_gene: TRBV29-1; abundance: once; j_gene: TRBJ2-1; d_gene: TRBD1; CDR3aa: CSVERGTGGVNEQFF; CDR3nt: TGCAGCGTTGAGAGGGGGACAGGGGGGGTCAATGAGCAGTTCTTC
v_gene: TRBV4-2; abundance: -; j_gene: TRBJ1-2; d_gene: TRBD1; CDR3aa: CASSYRSGQGSNGYTF; CDR3nt: TGTGCCAGCAGCTATAGATCGGGACAGGGATCAAATGGCTACACCTTC
v_gene: TRBV2; abundance: few; j_gene: TRBJ1-3; d_gene: -; CDR3aa: CASRQDSTGNTIYF; CDR3nt: TGTGCCAGCAGGCAAGACAGTACTGGAAACACCATATATTTT
v_gene: TRBV7-8; abundance: -; j_gene: TRBJ2-2; d_gene: TRBD2; CDR3aa: CASSHLSGSLFF; CDR3nt: TGTGCCAGCAGCCACCTTAGCGGGTCCCTGTTTTTT
v_gene: TRBV5-1; abundance: -; j_gene: TRBJ1-1; d_gene: -; CDR3aa: CASSPPTGLMNTEAFF; CDR3nt: TGCGCCAGCAGCCCTCCGACGGGACTTATGAACACTGAAGCTTTCTTT
v_gene: TRBV5-1; abundance: -; j_gene: TRBJ2-6; d_gene: -; CDR3aa: CASSFQGAGANVLTF; CDR3nt: TGCGCCAGCAGCTTTCAGGGTGCTGGGGCCAACGTCCTGACTTTC
v_gene: TRBV19; abundance: -; j_gene: TRBJ2-4; d_gene: TRBD2; CDR3aa: CASSRIITGGAAKNIQYF; CDR3nt: TGTGCCAGTAGTAGAATAATTACGGGGGGTGCAGCCAAAAACATTCAGTACTTC
v_gene: TRBV5-1; abundance: -; j_gene: TRBJ1-2; d_gene: TRBD1; CDR3aa: CASRLGTGGVYGYTF; CDR3nt: TGCGCCAGCAGACTGGGGACAGGGGGCGTCTATGGCTACACCTTC
v_gene: TRBV12-3/TRBV12-4; abundance: -; j_gene: TRBJ1-1; d_gene: -; CDR3aa: CASSFSGTEAFF; CDR3nt: TGTGCCAGCAGTTTTTCGGGCACTGAAGCTTTCTTT
v_gene: TRBV6-5; abundance: -; j_gene: TRBJ1-5; d_gene: TRBD1; CDR3aa: CASSPDRGSNQPQHF; CDR3nt: TGTGCCAGCAGTCCCGACAGGGGAAGCAATCAGCCCCAGCATTTT
v_gene: TRBV4-1; abundance: few; j_gene: TRBJ2-4; d_gene: -; CDR3aa: CASSRGGLVLAKNIQYF; CDR3nt: TGCGCCAGCAGCCGAGGAGGACTGGTATTAGCCAAAAACATTCAGTACTTC
v_gene: TRBV10-3; abundance: -; j_gene: TRBJ2-1; d_gene: TRBD1; CDR3aa: CAIRDSGGFSNEQFF; CDR3nt: TGTGCCATCCGCGACTCAGGGGGCTTTTCCAATGAGCAGTTCTTC
v_gene: TRBV6-5; abundance: -; j_gene: TRBJ2-2; d_gene: -; CDR3aa: CASVTQGHTGELFF; CDR3nt: TGTGCCAGCGTAACCCAAGGGCACACCGGGGAGCTGTTTTTT
v_gene: TRBV6-5; abundance: -; j_gene: TRBJ1-2; d_gene: -; CDR3aa: CASSNGLNYGYTF; CDR3nt: TGTGCCAGCTCCAACGGGTTAAACTATGGCTACACCTTC
v_gene: TRBV2; abundance: -; j_gene: TRBJ1-3; d_gene: -; CDR3aa: CASRLDRSGNTIYF; CDR3nt: TGTGCCAGCAGGTTGGACCGATCTGGAAACACCATATATTTT
v_gene: TRBV5-1; abundance: -; j_gene: TRBJ2-3; d_gene: -; CDR3aa: CASSLSPPDTQYF; CDR3nt: TGCGCCAGCAGCTTGAGCCCGCCAGATACGCAGTATTTT
v_gene: TRBV15; abundance: -; j_gene: TRBJ2-3; d_gene: -; CDR3aa: CATSSSNTQYF; CDR3nt: TGTGCCACCAGCAGTTCAAATACGCAGTATTTT
v_gene: TRBV11-1; abundance: -; j_gene: TRBJ2-5; d_gene: -; CDR3aa: CASSLVGTDPETQYF; CDR3nt: TGTGCCAGCAGCTTAGTTGGGACCGACCCGGAGACCCAGTACTTC
v_gene: TRBV27; abundance: -; j_gene: TRBJ1-2; d_gene: -; CDR3aa: CASSFLRGGYGYTF; CDR3nt: TGTGCCAGCAGTTTTTTGAGGGGGGGCTATGGCTACACCTTC
v_gene: TRBV4-1; abundance: -; j_gene: TRBJ1-5; d_gene: -; CDR3aa: CASSQDTGLIQPQHF; CDR3nt: TGCGCCAGCAGCCAAGATACAGGGTTAATTCAGCCCCAGCATTTT
v_gene: TRBV7-8; abundance: once; j_gene: TRBJ2-3; d_gene: TRBD1; CDR3aa: CASTSDRVEDTQYF; CDR3nt: TGTGCCAGCACCTCCGACAGGGTTGAAGATACGCAGTATTTT
v_gene: TRBV4-1; abundance: -; j_gene: TRBJ1-4; d_gene: -; CDR3aa: CASRKQPNEKLFF; CDR3nt: TGCGCCAGCAGGAAACAGCCTAATGAAAAACTGTTTTTT
v_gene: TRBV6-5; abundance: few; j_gene: TRBJ2-1; d_gene: -; CDR3aa: CASSNPQRPYNEQFF; CDR3nt: TGTGCCAGCAGTAACCCACAGCGACCCTACAATGAGCAGTTCTTC
v_gene: TRBV6-5; abundance: -; j_gene: TRBJ2-1; d_gene: TRBD2; CDR3aa: CASSDGGSSYNEQFF; CDR3nt: TGTGCCAGCTCCGACGGGGGGTCCTCCTACAATGAGCAGTTCTTC
v_gene: TRBV5-5; abundance: -; j_gene: TRBJ2-1; d_gene: -; CDR3aa: CASSLEAIYNEQFF; CDR3nt: TGTGCCAGCAGCTTGGAGGCCATCTACAATGAGCAGTTCTTC
v_gene: TRBV30; abundance: few; j_gene: TRBJ1-6; d_gene: -; CDR3aa: CAGAGDMGAPLHF; CDR3nt: TGTGCCGGAGCTGGTGACATGGGGGCACCCCTCCACTTT
v_gene: TRBV11-3; abundance: -; j_gene: TRBJ2-3; d_gene: TRBD1; CDR3aa: CASTSGTGEADTQYF; CDR3nt: TGTGCCAGCACTTCCGGGACAGGGGAAGCAGATACGCAGTATTTT
v_gene: TRBV18; abundance: -; j_gene: TRBJ1-3; d_gene: -; CDR3aa: CASSVPGTKAGNTIYF; CDR3nt: TGTGCCAGCTCAGTTCCCGGGACAAAGGCGGGAAACACCATATATTTT
v_gene: TRBV5-1; abundance: -; j_gene: TRBJ2-1; d_gene: -; CDR3aa: CASSLFGVNEQFF; CDR3nt: TGCGCCAGCAGCTTGTTCGGTGTTAATGAGCAGTTCTTC
v_gene: TRBV3-1/TRBV3-2; abundance: -; j_gene: TRBJ1-5; d_gene: -; CDR3aa: CASSQVGQFNQPQHF; CDR3nt: TGTGCCAGCAGCCAAGTCGGACAGTTTAATCAGCCCCAGCATTTT
v_gene: TRBV5-1; abundance: -; j_gene: TRBJ1-1; d_gene: -; CDR3aa: CASSQGQPGVRAFF; CDR3nt: TGCGCCAGCAGCCAGGGACAACCCGGGGTGAGGGCTTTCTTT
v_gene: TRBV2; abundance: -; j_gene: TRBJ1-1; d_gene: -; CDR3aa: CASSVGGGINTEAFF; CDR3nt: TGTGCCAGCAGTGTCGGAGGGGGAATAAACACTGAAGCTTTCTTT
v_gene: TRBV5-1; abundance: few; j_gene: TRBJ1-5; d_gene: -; CDR3aa: CASSLGGVEQPQHF; CDR3nt: TGCGCCAGCAGCCTAGGGGGGGTTGAGCAGCCCCAGCATTTT
v_gene: TRBV15; abundance: -; j_gene: TRBJ1-3; d_gene: -; CDR3aa: CATSPNTRSGNTIYF; CDR3nt: TGTGCCACCAGCCCGAACACGCGCTCTGGAAACACCATATATTTT
v_gene: TRBV18; abundance: -; j_gene: TRBJ2-2; d_gene: TRBD1; CDR3aa: CASSPPTGGTGELFF; CDR3nt: TGTGCCAGCTCACCACCGACAGGGGGGACCGGGGAGCTGTTTTTT